This TCR beta chain was found in a study of T cells in Graves' hyperthyroidism and ophthalmopathy. Diagnosis relied on clinical symptoms, serum thyroxine and TRAb, thyroid ultrasound and orbital computed tomography. Researchers took RNA transcripts and amplified the TCR beta CDR3 regions from them. RT-PCR in the first round (using the HTBI primer set) targeted the TCR CDR3. TCRdb processed the multiplex PCR reads anew with MiXCR; each CDR3 protein has one entry. The table includes about 520,000 distinct CDR3 sequences, under 25% detected once. The CDR3 consists of 14 residues. Trimming left V 5 bases short and J 6 bases short, with 17 bases between. Study-wide results and caveats: Peripheral blood also featured most of the thyroid clonotypes expanded above 0.001.

A note on this clonotype: Its antigen remains unknown.

Sequenced input: blood. The sequence was obtained from a man younger than 30 with Graves' hyperthyroidism. The rearrangement joins TRBV12-3 or TRBV12-4 to TRBJ2-7; the D call may be TRBD1 or TRBD2 (5 bases each). CDR3 protein: CASSVRGPSGEQYV. The DNA of the CDR3 is TGTGCCAGCAGTGTGAGGGGTCCCAGCGGCGAGCAGTACGTC.